A single sample gave rise to the 26 T cell receptor beta chains below, sequenced in a study of T cell clusters in autoimmune cytopenias. One tube held mixed TRB-A and TRB-B primer pools for touch-down PCR. TCRdb reanalyzed the multiplex PCR reads, giving one entry per CDR3 protein sequence and no DNA. The table for this sample gives fewer than 7,500 distinct CDR3 sequences. TRB amplification used roughly 250 ng of peripheral blood genomic DNA. Separately, the same data were catalogued under a study of T cell repertoires in aging, cancer and after chemotherapy.

The specimen was peripheral blood. The receptors here all came from a human donor in good health.

This clonotype ranks as medium-sized in terms of frequency. The V call is TRBV30, the J call TRBJ1-5; TCRdb picks TRBD1, but there is no DNA to check that call. CDR1 and CDR2 from the germline V gene are GTSNPN and SVGIG (reference sequence). The length of the CDR3 is 14 residues. The CDR3 spells CAWSPGQSNQPQHF.

The chain uses TRBV18 and TRBJ2-3; no DNA is available, so the TRBD1 call from TCRdb remains unchecked. CDR1 and CDR2 (germline): KGHSH, LQKENI. This CDR3 has 18 residues. CDR3 in amino acids: CASSPEPGQGESTDTQYF.

This chain joins TRBV6-5 and TRBJ1-5. The germline CDR1 and CDR2 sequences are MNHEY and SVGAGI. The CDR3 has 16 amino acids. CDR3 loop: CASSTGPPNSNQPQHF.

This clonotype is called medium-sized based on its frequency. The rearrangement joins TRBV5-5 to TRBJ2-2. Germline V gives CDR1 SGHKS, CDR2 YYEKEE (reference sequence). CDR3 length: 14 amino acids. Here the CDR3 reads CASSLWYNTGELFF. The entire variable domain, with the rest obtained from reference TRBV5-5 and TRBJ2-2, is as follows: DAGVTQSPTHLIKTRGQQVTLRCSPISGHKSVSWYQQVLGQGPQFIFQYYEKEERGRGNFPDRFSARQFPNYSSELNVNALLLGDSALYLCASSLWYNTGELFFGEGSRLTVL.

Its frequency marks this clonotype as medium-sized. The chain uses TRBV12-3 or TRBV12-4 and TRBJ2-7. The CDR3 contains 14 residues. CDR3 sequence: CASSDGVDFYEQYF.

The V and J genes are TRBV7-9 and TRBJ1-4; TCRdb lists TRBD1, though no DNA is available to test this call. This CDR3 spans 13 amino acids. Per germline, CDR1 SEHNR and CDR2 FQNEAQ (reference sequence). CDR3: CASSPRDVEKLFF.

V gene TRBV4-1 combines with J gene TRBJ2-1; TCRdb reports TRBD2, a call that lacks DNA to check it against. CDR3 length: 12 amino acids. Germline V gene data show CDR1 as MGHRA and CDR2 as YSYEKL. CDR3 protein: CASSQDRLAVFF.

The genes are TRBV30 and TRBJ1-1; TCRdb picks TRBD1, but there is no DNA to check that call. The V gene's germline CDR1 is GTSNPN and CDR2 SVGIG (reference sequence). CDR3 length equals 11 residues. The CDR3 sequence: CARGTNTEAFF.

This chain links TRBV5-6 with TRBJ2-1; TCRdb indicates TRBD2, and absent DNA this call remains unverified. The CDR3 loop spans 15 amino acids. The germline CDR1 and CDR2 sequences are SGHDT and YYEEEE. This CDR3 is CASSLLQRGDNEQFF.

This chain links TRBV30 with TRBJ1-1. Germline-derived CDR1 and CDR2 are GTSNPN and SVGIG (reference sequence). The CDR3 spans 13 residues. CDR3 residues: CAWSVSGHTEAFF.

V usage is TRBV12-3 or TRBV12-4 and J usage is TRBJ2-3; TCRdb proposes TRBD2, but this gene call is untestable without DNA. The CDR3 covers 13 residues. This CDR3 reads CASSLGGGYTQYF.

The genes are TRBV6-2 or TRBV6-3 and TRBJ2-1; as DNA is missing, the TRBD1 call by TCRdb cannot be tested. The CDR3 contains 15 residues. From germline, CDR1 is MNHEY and CDR2 SVGEGT. The CDR3 spells CASSRPGTGYNEQFF.

The rearrangement joins TRBV6-4 to TRBJ1-5. In germline, CDR1 is MRHNA, CDR2 SNTAGT. The CDR3 sequence is 13 residues long. This CDR3 reads CASSAGSNQPQHF.

Measured by frequency, this clonotype is large (0.1 to 1%). The gene calls are TRBV29-1 and TRBJ2-6. The V gene's germline CDR1 is SQVTM and CDR2 ANQGSEA. The CDR3 covers 14 residues. This CDR3 is CSVELISGANVLTF.

The chain links TRBV5-4 to TRBJ1-1; absent DNA, TCRdb's TRBD1 call cannot be checked. The CDR3 sequence is 15 residues long. In germline, CDR1 is SGHNT, CDR2 YYREEE (reference sequence). The chain's CDR3 is CASSGRGGEETEAFF.

The CDR3: CASSLGGTTNEKLFF. The genes are TRBV5-4 and TRBJ1-4; TCRdb's D call of TRBD1 is untestable without DNA. Germline CDR1 is SGHNT and CDR2 is YYREEE (reference sequence). This CDR3 has 15 residues.

This sequence joins TRBV19 and TRBJ2-7; the TRBD2 assignment by TCRdb is unverifiable without DNA. The CDR3 runs 14 residues. Germline-derived CDR1 and CDR2 are LNHDA and SQIVND (reference sequence). CDR3 sequence: CASSPSGGDYEQYF.

CDR3 region: CSASHTDGYTF. V usage is TRBV20-1 and J usage is TRBJ1-2. There are 11 residues in the CDR3. Germline V lookup: CDR1 DFQATT, CDR2 SNEGSKA (reference sequence).

J is TRBJ1-2 and V is TRBV6-5. There are 15 residues in the CDR3. The germline gives CDR1 MNHEY, CDR2 SVGAGI. The CDR3 region is CASSPIDTSNYGYTF.

The rearrangement uses TRBV6-4 and TRBJ1-2; with no DNA, the TCRdb D assignment of TRBD1 cannot be verified. Germline V lookup: CDR1 MRHNA, CDR2 SNTAGT. CDR3 length: 15 amino acids. CDR3 protein: CAIDADRVDNYGYTF.

By frequency, this clonotype is medium-sized. V is TRBV12-3 or TRBV12-4 and J is TRBJ2-7; the D call from TCRdb, TRBD1, cannot be confirmed without DNA. The CDR3 runs 14 residues. This chain's CDR3 is CASSPGAGTYEQYF.

This clonotype shows up as medium-sized by frequency. This rearrangement joins TRBV19 to TRBJ1-5; TCRdb's D call of TRBD1 is untestable without DNA. Germline V CDR1 and CDR2: LNHDA, SQIVND (reference sequence). This CDR3 region has 14 residues. The CDR3 sequence: CASSMGGSNQPQHF.

Frequency places this clonotype as medium-sized (0.01 to 0.1%). The V and J genes are TRBV29-1 and TRBJ2-2; TCRdb proposes TRBD1, but this gene call is untestable without DNA. The CDR3 spans 16 residues. CDR1 is SQVTM and CDR2 is ANQGSEA in the germline V gene. The CDR3 loop is CSVGRDLGVSAGELFF.

The chain links TRBV27 to TRBJ2-1; TCRdb outputs TRBD1, but without DNA this stays unchecked. Germline lookup yields CDR1 MNHEY and CDR2 SMNVEV (reference sequence). This CDR3 has 14 residues. The CDR3 loop reads CASSLTGTYNEQFF.

The rearrangement uses TRBV7-6 and TRBJ2-2; checking the TCRdb D call of TRBD2 is not possible without DNA. The CDR3 totals 16 residues. CDR1 is SGHVS and CDR2 is FNYEAQ in the germline V gene. The CDR3 protein is CASSLEASGNTGELFF.

The chain carries TRBV5-4 and TRBJ2-1; TCRdb returns TRBD1, unconfirmable since there is no DNA. The germline gives CDR1 SGHNT, CDR2 YYREEE (reference sequence). The CDR3 sequence is 14 residues long. The CDR3 sequence: CASSLVGWPGGQFF.